This TCR beta chain was observed in a study of T cells in Graves' hyperthyroidism and ophthalmopathy. Across the whole study: Blood was drawn when the patient was first diagnosed and still untreated. Overall study results and limits: In the analysis, a 13 V-J model separated ophthalmopathy from stable hyperthyroidism.

Regarding this clonotype: Its antigen remains unidentified.

The CDR3 regions of TCR beta were amplified from RNA transcripts. When the TCR CDR3 underwent first-round RT-PCR, the HTBI primer set was used. TCRdb redid the calling of the multiplex PCR reads with MiXCR, one entry per CDR3 protein. Among roughly 840,000 distinct CDR3 sequences listed, about two fifths were seen once. Deletions cut 8 bases from V and 2 bases from J, with 13 bases between. Per germline, CDR1 SGHAT and CDR2 FQDESV (reference sequence). CDR3 length equals 15 residues. The sequencing sample was made of blood. The clonotype comes from a man younger than 35 with Graves' hyperthyroidism. The chain carries TRBV11-1 and TRBJ1-6, with no clear D. The CDR3 DNA is TGTGCCAGCTCACCTTCCGGGACCTATAATTCACCCCTCCACTTT. Its translation is CASSPSGTYNSPLHF. Filled out from reference TRBV11-1 and TRBJ1-6, the complete variable domain reads EAEVAQSPRYKITEKSQAVAFWCDPISGHATLYWYRQILGQGPELLVQFQDESVVDDSQLPKDRFSAERLKGVDSTLKIQPAELGDSAMYLCASSPSGTYNSPLHFGNGTRLTVT.